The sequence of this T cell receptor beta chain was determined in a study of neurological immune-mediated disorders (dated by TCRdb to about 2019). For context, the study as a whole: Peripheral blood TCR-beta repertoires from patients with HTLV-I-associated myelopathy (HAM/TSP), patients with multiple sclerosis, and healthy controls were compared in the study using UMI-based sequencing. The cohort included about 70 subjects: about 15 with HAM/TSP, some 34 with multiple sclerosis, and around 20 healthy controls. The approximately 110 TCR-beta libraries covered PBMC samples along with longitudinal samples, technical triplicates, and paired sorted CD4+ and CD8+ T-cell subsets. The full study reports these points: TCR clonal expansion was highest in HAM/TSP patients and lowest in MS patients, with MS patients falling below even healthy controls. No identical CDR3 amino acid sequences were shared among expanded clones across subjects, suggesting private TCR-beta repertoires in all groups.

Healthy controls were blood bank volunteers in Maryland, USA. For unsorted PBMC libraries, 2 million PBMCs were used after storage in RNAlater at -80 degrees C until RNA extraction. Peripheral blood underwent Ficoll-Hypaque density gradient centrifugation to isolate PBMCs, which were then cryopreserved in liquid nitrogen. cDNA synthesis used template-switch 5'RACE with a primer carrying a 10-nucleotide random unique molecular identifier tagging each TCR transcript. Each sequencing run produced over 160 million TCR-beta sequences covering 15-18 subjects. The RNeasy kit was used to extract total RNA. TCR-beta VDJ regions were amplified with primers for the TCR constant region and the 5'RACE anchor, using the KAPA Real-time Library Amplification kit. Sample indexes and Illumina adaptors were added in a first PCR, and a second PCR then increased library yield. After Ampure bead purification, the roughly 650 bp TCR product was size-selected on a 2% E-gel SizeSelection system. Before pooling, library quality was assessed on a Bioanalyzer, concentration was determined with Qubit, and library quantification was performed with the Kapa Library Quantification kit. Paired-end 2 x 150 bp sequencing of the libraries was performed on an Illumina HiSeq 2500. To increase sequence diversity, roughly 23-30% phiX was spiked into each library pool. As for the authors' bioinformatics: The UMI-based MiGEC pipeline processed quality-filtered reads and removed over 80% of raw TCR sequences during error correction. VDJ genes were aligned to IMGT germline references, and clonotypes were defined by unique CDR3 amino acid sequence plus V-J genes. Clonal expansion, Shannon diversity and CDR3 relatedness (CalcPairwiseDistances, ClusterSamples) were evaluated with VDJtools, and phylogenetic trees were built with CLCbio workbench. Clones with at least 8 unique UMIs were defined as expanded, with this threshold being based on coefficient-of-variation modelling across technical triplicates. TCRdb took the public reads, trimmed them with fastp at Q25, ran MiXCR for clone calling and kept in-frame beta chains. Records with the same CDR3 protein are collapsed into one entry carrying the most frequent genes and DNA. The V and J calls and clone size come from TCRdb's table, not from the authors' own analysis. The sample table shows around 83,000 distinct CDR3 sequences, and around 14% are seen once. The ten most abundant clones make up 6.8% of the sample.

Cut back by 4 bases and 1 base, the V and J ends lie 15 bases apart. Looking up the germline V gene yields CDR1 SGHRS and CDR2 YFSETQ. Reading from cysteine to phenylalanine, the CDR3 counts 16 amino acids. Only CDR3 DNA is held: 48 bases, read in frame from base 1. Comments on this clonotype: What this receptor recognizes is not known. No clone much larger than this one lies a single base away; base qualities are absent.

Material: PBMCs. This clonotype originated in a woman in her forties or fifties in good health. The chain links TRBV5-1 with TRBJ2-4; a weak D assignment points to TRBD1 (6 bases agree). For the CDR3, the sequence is CASSVQTGMAKNIQYF. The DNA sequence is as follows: TGCGCCAGCAGCGTACAAACAGGGATGGCCAAAAACATTCAGTACTTC.